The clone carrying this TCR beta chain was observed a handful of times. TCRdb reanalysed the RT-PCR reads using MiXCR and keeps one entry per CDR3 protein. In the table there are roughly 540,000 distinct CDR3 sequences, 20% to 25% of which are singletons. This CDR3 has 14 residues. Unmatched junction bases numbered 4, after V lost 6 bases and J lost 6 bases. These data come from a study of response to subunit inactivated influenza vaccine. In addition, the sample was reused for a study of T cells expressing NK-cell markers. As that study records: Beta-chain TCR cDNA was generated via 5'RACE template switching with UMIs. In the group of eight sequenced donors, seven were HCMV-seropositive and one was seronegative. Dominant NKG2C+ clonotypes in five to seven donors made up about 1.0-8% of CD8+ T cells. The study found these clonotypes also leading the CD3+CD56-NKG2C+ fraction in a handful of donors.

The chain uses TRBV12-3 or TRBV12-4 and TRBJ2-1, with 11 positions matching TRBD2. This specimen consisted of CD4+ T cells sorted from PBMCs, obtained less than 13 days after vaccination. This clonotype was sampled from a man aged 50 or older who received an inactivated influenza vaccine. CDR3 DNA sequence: TGTGCCAGCAGGATAGCGGGAGGGGTCAATGAGCAGTTCTTC. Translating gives CASRIAGGVNEQFF.